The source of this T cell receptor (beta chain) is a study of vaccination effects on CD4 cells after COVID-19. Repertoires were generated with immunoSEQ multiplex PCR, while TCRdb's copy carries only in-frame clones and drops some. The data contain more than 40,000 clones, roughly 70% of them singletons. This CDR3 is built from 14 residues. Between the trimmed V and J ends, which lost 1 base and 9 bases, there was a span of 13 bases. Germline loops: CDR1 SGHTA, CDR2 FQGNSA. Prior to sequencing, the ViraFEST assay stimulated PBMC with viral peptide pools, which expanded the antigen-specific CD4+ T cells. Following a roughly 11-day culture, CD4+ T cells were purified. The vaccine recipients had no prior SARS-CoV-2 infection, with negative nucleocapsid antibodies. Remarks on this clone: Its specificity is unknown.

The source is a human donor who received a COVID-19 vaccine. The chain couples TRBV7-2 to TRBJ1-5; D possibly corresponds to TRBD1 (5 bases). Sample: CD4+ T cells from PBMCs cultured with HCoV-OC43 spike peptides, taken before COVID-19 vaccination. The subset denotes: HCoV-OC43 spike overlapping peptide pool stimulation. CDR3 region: CASSLDTGVMPQHF. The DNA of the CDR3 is TGTGCCAGCAGCTTAGACACAGGAGTGATGCCCCAGCATTTT.